These T cell receptor beta chains were read from a single sample in a study of blood T cell repertoires in COVID-19. The protocol was immunoSEQ multiplex PCR, while the TCRdb copy is restricted to in-frame clones and leaves out a portion. Of 250,000 to 350,000 clones in the sample, 85% to 90% were seen once. Input material: peripheral blood. The receptors stem from a woman in her twenties or thirties with COVID-19, enrolled during active disease. Both conserved end residues are part of each CDR3. Where a row states a size, it is once, few, many or the class of an expanded clone; other rows omit it.

. | TRBV3-1/TRBV3-2 | CASSQASRNQYF
. | TRBV5-4 | CASSWGAPTTSATETQYF
. | TRBV5-5 | CASSPPGGDQPQHF
. | TRBV5-1 | CASSPTQGSGNTIYF
. | TRBV4-1 | CASLRLNTGELFF
. | TRBV5-4 | CASSRRQGANTEAFF
. | TRBV19 | CASSIASGSHHNEQFF
. | TRBV27 | CASSLNANYEQYF
. | TRBV2 | CASRETENTGELFF
. | TRBV28 | CASSFSLRSQHF
. | TRBV5-1 | CASSLENQGRNEKLFF
. | TRBV28 | CASSRGTGLVGANVLTF
few | TRBV11-1 | CASRAGRTPQFF
. | TRBV6-5 | CASTRDYRETQYF
. | TRBV15 | CATSRDLTDLGGYTF
. | TRBV3-1/TRBV3-2 | CASSQGTGYTDTQYF
. | TRBV14 | CASSLGLAYYNEQFF
once | TRBV3-1/TRBV3-2 | CASSQGTSGSNTGELFF
once | TRBV19 | CASSISWQASTEAFF
. | TRBV5-5 | CASSAGHLNQPQHF
. | TRBV6-1 | CASSEIGRGETQYF
. | TRBV7-8 | CASRTGITGEFTGELFF
. | TRBV11-2 | CASSLLGGRNTEAFF
. | TRBV6-5 | CASTGGPYTGELFF
. | TRBV7-2 | CASSSYSGSANEQFF
. | TRBV14 | CASSPDRGPSPLHF
. | TRBV27 | CASSPHWGGGPHQETQYF
. | TRBV28 | CASSRLRGREAQHF
. | TRBV19 | CASSITEGARGYTF
few | TRBV2 | CASSGDYSSTDTQYF
. | TRBV5-1 | CASSLDGRAGPYEQYF
. | TRBV11-2 | CASSRTGAGSGNTIYF
. | TRBV28 | CASSPYRTGYSPLHF
. | TRBV5-8 | CASSLAGDYGYTF
. | TRBV29-1 | CSVGHDEENTEAFF
once | TRBV9 | CASSPGGLGYGYTF
. | TRBV2 | CASSERLAGHPTDTQYF
. | TRBV7-2 | CASSLDGSGSYGYTF
. | TRBV6-6 | CASRGTGGSGNTIYF
. | TRBV5-1 | CASSDPGLADGEQFF
. | TRBV6-4 | CASSLVEATEAFF
. | TRBV18 | CASSPPGKGGYEQYF
once | TRBV19 | CASSRDTGNTIYF
. | TRBV2 | CASSDDRGPHNEQFF
. | TRBV5-6 | CASSSFGTVDRDYNSPLHF
. | TRBV27 | CASSFGGREGNTIYF
. | TRBV15 | CATSRSRGWANEKLFF
. | TRBV2 | CASNRDRGATEAFF
once | TRBV10-3 | CAISSTGTSGSYNEQFF
few | TRBV7-2 | CASSVDWTNTEAFF
. | TRBV7-9 | CASSPPGYEQYF
. | TRBV24-1 | CATRFAGTYEQYF
few | TRBV5-1 | CASSQGGGNQPQHF
. | TRBV28 | CASSGEGRLNLMNTEAFF